This T cell receptor beta chain was profiled in a study of glioma-infiltrating T cells after dendritic cell vaccination. Study-level information: Glioblastoma patients came from Phase I and II dendritic cell vaccination trials. At biweekly intervals, patients got three intradermal dendritic cell vaccine injections.

Documented time point: after dendritic cell vaccination, including at tumor progression/relapse. CDR1 and CDR2 from the germline V gene are LNHDA and SQIVND (reference sequence). The V and J ends lost 4 bases and 0 bases respectively, with 6 bases between them. The CDR3 consists of 13 residues. The primer mix had 60 V beta and 13 J beta primers. Using immunoSEQ multiplex PCR, the repertoire was profiled, and TCRdb retains in-frame clones only, with some absent. The table includes fewer than 75,000 clones, about 85% detected once. This sequence was found in a human donor with glioblastoma. The gene calls are TRBV19 and TRBJ1-2; D perhaps matches TRBD1 (6 bases). The sample here was blood, taken after dendritic cell vaccination. The CDR3 sequence is CASSRTANYGYTF. The CDR3 DNA reads as TGTGCCAGTAGTAGGACAGCTAACTATGGCTACACCTTC.